This entry lists 13 T cell receptor beta chains sequenced from one sample in a study of T cells in Graves' hyperthyroidism and ophthalmopathy. There were TCR beta CDR3 regions amplified from RNA transcripts. A first-round RT-PCR of the TCR CDR3 used the HTBI primer set. TCRdb reprocessed the multiplex PCR reads via MiXCR and lists one record per CDR3 protein. The sample has about 510,000 distinct CDR3 sequences; 12% to 15% are singletons. Sequences were obtained from blood. Source of these receptors: a woman aged 40 to 55 with Graves' hyperthyroidism.

A note on this clonotype: A much larger clone lies one base from this, so it may be a read error. Because the CDR3 is missing its conserved closing phenylalanine or tryptophan, this is likely a read error. CDR3 amino acids: CASMDPGELFL. The CDR3 DNA reads TGTGCCAGCATGGACCCCGGGGAGCTGTTTCTT. The rearrangement links TRBV2 to TRBJ2-2; D not certain. Germline-derived CDR1 and CDR2 are SNHLY and FYNNEI. CDR3 size: 11 residues. The V end was cut by 7 bases, the J end by 6 bases, with 6 bases between.

This clonotype was picked up many times. Here the CDR3 reads CASSRTSGLQETQYF. CDR3 coding DNA: TGTGCCAGCAGCAGGACTAGCGGCTTACAAGAGACCCAGTACTTC. The chain joins TRBV12-3 or TRBV12-4 to TRBJ2-5, with TRBD2 matching 10 bases. With 6 bases clipped from V and 2 bases from J, the junction kept 6 bases outside the gene matches. This CDR3 has 15 amino acids.

This clonotype turned up a few times. V gene TRBV20-1 combines with J gene TRBJ2-7, with 7 bases fitting TRBD2. Germline CDR1 reads DFQATT; CDR2 reads SNEGSKA (reference sequence). J gave up 4 bases and V 6 bases, and 6 bases lay outside the gene matches. The CDR3 runs 12 residues. As DNA, the CDR3 is TGCAGTGCCAGCGGGGATTTATACGAGCAGTACTTC. Amino acid sequence: CSASGDLYEQYF.

A note on this clonotype: This may be a read error: a much more frequent sequence differs by one nucleotide. The chain carries TRBV7-9 and TRBJ2-1; D may match TRBD1 or TRBD2 (5 bases each). The CDR3 extends over 18 amino acids. Trimming shortened V by 3 bases and J by 3 bases, and 21 bases separated the two germline ends. CDR1 is SEHNR and CDR2 is FQNEAQ in the germline V gene (reference sequence). CDR3 bases: TGTGCCAGCAGCTTTACCACCGCCGGGACCCAAAACTACAATGAGCAGTTCTTC. Its protein product is CASSFTTAGTQNYNEQFF.

This chain links TRBV7-2 with TRBJ2-1; 7 nucleotides match TRBD1. V trimming: 3 bases; J trimming: 6 bases; junction bases outside the gene matches: 11. This CDR3 has 16 amino acids. Germline lookup yields CDR1 SGHTA and CDR2 FQGNSA. The DNA for the CDR3 is TGTGCCAGCAGCTTCCTAGGGGCTGCAGGGGGCAATGAGCAGTTCTTC. This gives the protein CASSFLGAAGGNEQFF.

This clonotype was counted between two and nine times. CDR3 in amino acids: CSAKTGTSGFVEQYF. Here the CDR3 DNA reads TGCAGTGCTAAAACCGGGACTAGCGGGTTCGTCGAGCAGTACTTC. J is TRBJ2-7 and V is TRBV20-1; TRBD2 matches at 12 bases. The CDR3 runs 15 residues. V lost 4 bases to trimming and J lost 6 bases; unmatched junction nucleotides: 10. Per germline, CDR1 DFQATT and CDR2 SNEGSKA (reference sequence).

This clonotype came up many times. This sequence joins TRBV14 and TRBJ1-5; D ambiguous. CDR1 SGHDN and CDR2 FVKESK come from the germline V gene. Deletions cut 0 bases from V and 0 bases from J, with 6 bases between. This CDR3 contains 15 residues. The CDR3 DNA reads as TGTGCCAGCAGCCAAGACGCTGATAGCAATCAGCCCCAGCATTTT. This encodes CASSQDADSNQPQHF.

This clonotype was seen at least ten times. The rearrangement joins TRBV6-5 to TRBJ1-6, with 8 bases that match TRBD1. Germline V CDR1 and CDR2: MNHEY, SVGAGI. This CDR3 is 15 amino acids long. V dropped 2 bases and J dropped 9; count of bases not matched to a gene: 6. CDR3 protein: CASSYTGQGSSPLHF. DNA of the CDR3: TGTGCCAGCAGTTACACCGGACAGGGAAGTTCACCCCTCCACTTT.

This CDR3 reads CASSLRLAGGPNEQYF. In DNA, the CDR3 is TGTGCCAGCAGCTTAAGGCTAGCGGGAGGGCCGAACGAGCAGTACTTC. The chain is built from TRBV7-9 and TRBJ2-7; 12 bases line up with TRBD2. Germline assignment: CDR1 SEHNR and CDR2 FQNEAQ (reference sequence). The CDR3 runs to 16 residues. Germline trimming cut 2 bases from V and 5 bases from J; bases unmatched to any gene: 7.

This clonotype was seen repeatedly, ten times or more. The chain joins TRBV30 to TRBJ2-1; D not certain. Trimming pared 2 bases from V and 2 bases from J, leaving 13 bases between. Germline lookup yields CDR1 GTSNPN and CDR2 SVGIG (reference sequence). This CDR3 is built from 15 residues. The CDR3 spells CAWSFRANPYNEQFF. CDR3 coding DNA: TGTGCCTGGAGTTTTCGGGCAAATCCCTACAATGAGCAGTTCTTC.

This clonotype was observed at least ten times. The chain uses TRBV7-9 and TRBJ1-1, with a weak D call TRBD1 (5 bases). The CDR3 sequence is 15 residues long. Trimming took 3 bases from V and 4 from J, leaving 15 bases between them. Germline CDR1 reads SEHNR; CDR2 reads FQNEAQ (reference sequence). The CDR3 protein is CASSLNQGEGTEAFF. Written as DNA, the CDR3 is TGTGCCAGCAGCTTGAACCAGGGCGAGGGCACTGAAGCTTTCTTT.

This chain uses TRBV11-3 with TRBJ1-1; D is unresolved. The V gene's germline CDR1 is SGHNT and CDR2 YENEEA. CDR3 length: 14 amino acids. V shed 5 bases and J shed 5 bases, with 15 bases lying between them. The CDR3 is CASSQITRGTEAFF. The CDR3 DNA reads TGTGCCAGCAGCCAAATAACTCGCGGGACTGAAGCTTTCTTT.

This clonotype was seen a few times. This rearrangement joins TRBV20-1 to TRBJ2-1; D is ambiguous. The CDR3 is made up of 11 amino acids. Germline CDR1 reads DFQATT; CDR2 reads SNEGSKA (reference sequence). V was shortened by 3 bases and J by 8 bases, with 8 bases between the two germline ends. The CDR3: CSASRGYEQFF. The DNA of the CDR3 is TGCAGTGCTAGTAGAGGTTATGAGCAGTTCTTC.